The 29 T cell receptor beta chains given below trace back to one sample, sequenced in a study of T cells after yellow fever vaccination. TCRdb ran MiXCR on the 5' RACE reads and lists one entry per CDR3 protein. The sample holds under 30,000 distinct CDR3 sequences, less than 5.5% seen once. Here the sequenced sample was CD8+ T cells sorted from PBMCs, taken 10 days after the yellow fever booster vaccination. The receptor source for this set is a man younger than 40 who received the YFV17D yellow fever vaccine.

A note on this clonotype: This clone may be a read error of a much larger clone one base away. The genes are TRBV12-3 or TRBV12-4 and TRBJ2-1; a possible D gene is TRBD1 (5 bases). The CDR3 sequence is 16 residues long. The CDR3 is CVSRSETRSKGNEQFF. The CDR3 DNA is TGTGTCAGCAGGTCAGAAACACGGTCCAAGGGGAATGAGCAGTTCTTC.

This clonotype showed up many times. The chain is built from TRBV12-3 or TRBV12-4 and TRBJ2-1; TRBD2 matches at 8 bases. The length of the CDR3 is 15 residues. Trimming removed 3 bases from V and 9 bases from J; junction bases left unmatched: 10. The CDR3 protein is CASSFVSGSGSEQFF. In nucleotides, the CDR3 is TGTGCCAGCAGTTTTGTGAGCGGGAGTGGCAGTGAGCAGTTCTTC.

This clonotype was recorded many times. CDR3 in DNA: TGTGCCATCAGTGAGTCGATAAGTTCAGGGGATAACACCGGGGAGCTGTTTTTT. Amino acid sequence: CAISESISSGDNTGELFF. The rearrangement links TRBV10-3 to TRBJ2-2; perhaps TRBD1 as D (6 bases). With 0 bases removed from V and 2 bases from J, the gap between germline ends came to 16 bases. Germline loops: CDR1 ENHRY, CDR2 SYGVKD. CDR3 size: 18 residues.

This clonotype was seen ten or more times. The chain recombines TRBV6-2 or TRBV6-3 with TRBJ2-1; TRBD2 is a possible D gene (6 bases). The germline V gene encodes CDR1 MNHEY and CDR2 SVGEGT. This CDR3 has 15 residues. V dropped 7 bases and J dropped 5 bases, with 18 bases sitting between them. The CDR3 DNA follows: TGTGCCAGCACCGAGGACGGGGGTACGAACAATGAGCAGTTCTTC. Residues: CASTEDGGTNNEQFF.

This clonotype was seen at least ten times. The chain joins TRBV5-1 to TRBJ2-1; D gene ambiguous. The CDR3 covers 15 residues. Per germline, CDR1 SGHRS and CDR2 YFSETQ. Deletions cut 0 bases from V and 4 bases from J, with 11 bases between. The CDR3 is CASSLEYYTYNEQFF. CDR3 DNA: TGCGCCAGCAGCTTGGAGTATTACACGTACAATGAGCAGTTCTTC.

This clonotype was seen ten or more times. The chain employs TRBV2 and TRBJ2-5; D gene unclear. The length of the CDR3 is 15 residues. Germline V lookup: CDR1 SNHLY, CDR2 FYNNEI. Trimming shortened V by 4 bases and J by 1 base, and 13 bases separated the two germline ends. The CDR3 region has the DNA TGTGCCAGCAGTGGGGGTTACGGTGGCCAAGAGACCCAGTACTTC. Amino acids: CASSGGYGGQETQYF.

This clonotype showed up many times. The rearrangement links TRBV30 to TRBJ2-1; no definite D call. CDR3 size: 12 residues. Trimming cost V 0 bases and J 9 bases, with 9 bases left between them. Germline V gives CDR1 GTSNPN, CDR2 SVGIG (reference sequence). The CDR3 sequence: CAWSVGPGEQFF. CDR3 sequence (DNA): TGTGCCTGGAGTGTCGGCCCTGGTGAGCAGTTCTTC.

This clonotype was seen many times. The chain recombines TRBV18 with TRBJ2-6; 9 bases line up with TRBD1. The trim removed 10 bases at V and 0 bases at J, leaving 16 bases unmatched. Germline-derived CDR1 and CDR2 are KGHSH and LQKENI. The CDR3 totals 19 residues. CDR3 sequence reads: CATYLRDRAGRSGANVLTF. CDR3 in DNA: TGTGCCACCTACCTCCGGGACAGGGCCGGTCGCTCTGGGGCCAACGTCCTGACTTTC.

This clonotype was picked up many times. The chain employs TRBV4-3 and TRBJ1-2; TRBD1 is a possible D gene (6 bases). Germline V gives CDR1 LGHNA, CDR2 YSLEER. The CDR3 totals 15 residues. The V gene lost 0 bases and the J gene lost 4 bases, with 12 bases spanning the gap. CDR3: CASSQDSGEVYGYTF. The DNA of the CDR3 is TGCGCCAGCAGCCAAGATTCAGGGGAGGTCTATGGCTACACCTTC.

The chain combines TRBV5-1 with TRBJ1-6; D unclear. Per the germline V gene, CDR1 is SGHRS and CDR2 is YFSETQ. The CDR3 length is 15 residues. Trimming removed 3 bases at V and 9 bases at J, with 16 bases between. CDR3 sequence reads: CASSYNGRGGSPLHF. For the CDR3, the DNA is TGCGCCAGCAGCTATAATGGACGTGGTGGTTCACCCCTCCACTTT.

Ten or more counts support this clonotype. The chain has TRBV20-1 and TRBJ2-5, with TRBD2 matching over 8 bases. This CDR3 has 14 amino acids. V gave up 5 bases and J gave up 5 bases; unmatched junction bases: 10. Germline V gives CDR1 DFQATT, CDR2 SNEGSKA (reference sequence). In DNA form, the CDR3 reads TGCAGTGCTCGGGCGGGAGGCAATCGGGAGACCCAGTACTTC. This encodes CSARAGGNRETQYF.

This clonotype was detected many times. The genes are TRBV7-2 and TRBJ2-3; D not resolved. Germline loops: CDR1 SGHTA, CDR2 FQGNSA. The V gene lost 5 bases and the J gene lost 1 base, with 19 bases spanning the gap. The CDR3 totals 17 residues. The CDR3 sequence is CASSTLGDSLGTDTQYF. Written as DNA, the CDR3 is TGTGCCAGCAGCACCCTAGGTGATAGCTTGGGCACAGATACGCAGTATTTT.

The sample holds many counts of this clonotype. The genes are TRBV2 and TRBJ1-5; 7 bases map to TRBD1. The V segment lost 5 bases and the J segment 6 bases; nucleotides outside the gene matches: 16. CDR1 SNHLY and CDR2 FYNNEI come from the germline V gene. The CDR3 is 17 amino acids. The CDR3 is CASSRSRADRRGQPQHF. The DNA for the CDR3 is TGTGCCAGCAGTCGCAGCCGAGCGGACAGGCGCGGTCAGCCCCAGCATTTT.

Written as DNA, the CDR3 is TGTGCCACCAGCCTCTGGCGGGATGTTCTCACAGATACGCAGTATTTT. Protein: CATSLWRDVLTDTQYF. The chain recombines TRBV15 with TRBJ2-3, with D tentatively TRBD2 (6 bases). Per germline, CDR1 LNHNV and CDR2 YYDKDF (reference sequence). Between the trimmed V and J ends, which lost 5 bases and 2 bases, there was a span of 17 bases. This CDR3 spans 16 amino acids.

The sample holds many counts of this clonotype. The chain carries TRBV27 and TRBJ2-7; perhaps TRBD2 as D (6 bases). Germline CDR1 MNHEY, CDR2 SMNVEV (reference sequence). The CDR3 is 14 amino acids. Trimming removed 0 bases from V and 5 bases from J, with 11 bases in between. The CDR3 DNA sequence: TGTGCCAGCAGTTTATCCGGGAGTAGCCACGAGCAGTACTTC. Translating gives CASSLSGSSHEQYF.

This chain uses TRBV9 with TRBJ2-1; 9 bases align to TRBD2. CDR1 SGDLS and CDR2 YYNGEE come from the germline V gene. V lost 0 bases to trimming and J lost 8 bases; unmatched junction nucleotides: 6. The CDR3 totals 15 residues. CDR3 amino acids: CASSVGGLAPHEQFF. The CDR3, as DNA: TGTGCCAGCAGCGTAGGGGGACTAGCACCCCATGAGCAGTTCTTC.

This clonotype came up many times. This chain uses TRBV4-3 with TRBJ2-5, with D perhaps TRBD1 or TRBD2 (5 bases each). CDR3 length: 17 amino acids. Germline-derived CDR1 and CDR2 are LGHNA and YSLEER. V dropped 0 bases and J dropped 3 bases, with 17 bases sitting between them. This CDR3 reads CASSQEWRAVGEETQYF. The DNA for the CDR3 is TGCGCCAGCAGCCAAGAATGGCGAGCGGTGGGGGAAGAGACCCAGTACTTC.

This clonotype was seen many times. The CDR3 spells CASSFREGQGDEQFF. The CDR3 DNA reads TGTGCCAGCAGTTTTCGGGAGGGCCAGGGCGATGAGCAGTTCTTC. The V call is TRBV27, the J call TRBJ2-1; 8 bases agree with TRBD2. Germline loops: CDR1 MNHEY, CDR2 SMNVEV (reference sequence). The CDR3 contains 15 residues. The V segment lost 3 bases and the J segment 8 bases; nucleotides outside the gene matches: 9.

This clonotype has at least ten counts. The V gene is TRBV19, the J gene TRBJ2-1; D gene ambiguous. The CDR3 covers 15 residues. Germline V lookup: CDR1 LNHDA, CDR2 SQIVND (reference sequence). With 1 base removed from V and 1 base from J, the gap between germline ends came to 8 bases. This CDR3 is CASSIGTASYNEQFF. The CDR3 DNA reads TGTGCCAGTAGTATAGGTACTGCTTCCTACAATGAGCAGTTCTTC.

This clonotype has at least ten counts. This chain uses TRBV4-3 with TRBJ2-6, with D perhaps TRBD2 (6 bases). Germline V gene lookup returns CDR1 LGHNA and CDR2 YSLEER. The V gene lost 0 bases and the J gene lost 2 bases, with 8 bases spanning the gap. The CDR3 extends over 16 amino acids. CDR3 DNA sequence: TGCGCCAGCAGCCAAGAATGGAGGGCTGGGGCCAACGTCCTGACTTTC. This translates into CASSQEWRAGANVLTF.

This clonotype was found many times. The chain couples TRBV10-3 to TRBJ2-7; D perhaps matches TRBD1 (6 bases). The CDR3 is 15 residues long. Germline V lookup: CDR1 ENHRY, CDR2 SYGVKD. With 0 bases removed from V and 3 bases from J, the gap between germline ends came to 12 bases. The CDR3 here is CAISESSGRGYEQYF. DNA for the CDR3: TGTGCCATCAGTGAGTCTTCTGGCAGGGGCTACGAGCAGTACTTC.

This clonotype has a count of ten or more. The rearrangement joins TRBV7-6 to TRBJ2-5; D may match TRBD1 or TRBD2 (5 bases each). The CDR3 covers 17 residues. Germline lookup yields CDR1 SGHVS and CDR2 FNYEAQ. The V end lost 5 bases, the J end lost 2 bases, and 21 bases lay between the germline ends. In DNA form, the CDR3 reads TGTGCCAGCAGCCCCCTAGCAGGACAAATCTCTCAAGAGACCCAGTACTTC. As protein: CASSPLAGQISQETQYF.

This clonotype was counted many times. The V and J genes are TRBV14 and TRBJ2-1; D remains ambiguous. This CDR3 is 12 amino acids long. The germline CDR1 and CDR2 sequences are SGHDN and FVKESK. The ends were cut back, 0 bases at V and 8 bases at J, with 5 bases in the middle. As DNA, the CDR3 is TGTGCCAGCAGCCAAGAAAATCATGAGCAGTTCTTC. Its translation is CASSQENHEQFF.

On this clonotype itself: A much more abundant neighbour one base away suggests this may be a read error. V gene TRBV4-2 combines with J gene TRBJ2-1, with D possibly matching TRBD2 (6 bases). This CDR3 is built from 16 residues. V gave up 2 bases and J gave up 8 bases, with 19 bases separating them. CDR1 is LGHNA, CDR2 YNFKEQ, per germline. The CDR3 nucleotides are TGTGCCAGCAGCCAACCCCCGGGAGCAGGAGATGATGAGCAGTTCTTC. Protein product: CASSQPPGAGDDEQFF.

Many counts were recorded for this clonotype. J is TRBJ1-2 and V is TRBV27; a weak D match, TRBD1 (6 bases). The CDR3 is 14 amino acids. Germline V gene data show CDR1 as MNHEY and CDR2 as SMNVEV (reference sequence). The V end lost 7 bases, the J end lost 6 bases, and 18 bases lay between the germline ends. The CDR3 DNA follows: TGTGCCAGCACCCTTATCGCGGGGGGCGATGGCTACACCTTC. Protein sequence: CASTLIAGGDGYTF.

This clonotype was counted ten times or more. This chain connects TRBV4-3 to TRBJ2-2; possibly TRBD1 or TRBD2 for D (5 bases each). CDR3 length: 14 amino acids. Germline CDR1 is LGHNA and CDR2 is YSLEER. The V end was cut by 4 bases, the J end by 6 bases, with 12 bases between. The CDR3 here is CASSPGAWAGELFF. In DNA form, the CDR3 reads TGCGCCAGCAGCCCCGGGGCCTGGGCCGGGGAGCTGTTTTTT.

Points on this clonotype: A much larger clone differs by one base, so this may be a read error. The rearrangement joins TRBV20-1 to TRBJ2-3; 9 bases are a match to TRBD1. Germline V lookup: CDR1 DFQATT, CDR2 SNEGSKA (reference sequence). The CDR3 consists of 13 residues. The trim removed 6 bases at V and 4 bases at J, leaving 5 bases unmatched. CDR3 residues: CSAHRGPADTQYF. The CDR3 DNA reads TGCAGTGCCCACAGGGGGCCGGCAGATACGCAGTATTTT.

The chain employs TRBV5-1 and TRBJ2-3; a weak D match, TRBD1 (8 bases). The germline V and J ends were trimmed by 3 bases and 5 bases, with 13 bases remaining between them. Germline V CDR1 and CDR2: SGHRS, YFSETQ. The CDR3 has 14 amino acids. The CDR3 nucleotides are TGCGCCAGCAGCTACAGGGGGGGGGTAGATACGCAGTATTTT. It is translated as CASSYRGGVDTQYF.

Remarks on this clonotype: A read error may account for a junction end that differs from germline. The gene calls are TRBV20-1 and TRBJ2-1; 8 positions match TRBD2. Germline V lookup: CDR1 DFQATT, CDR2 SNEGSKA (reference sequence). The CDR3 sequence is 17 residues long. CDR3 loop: CCARAISGSGRVDEQFF. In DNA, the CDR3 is TGCTGTGCTAGAGCTATCAGTGGAAGCGGGAGAGTAGATGAGCAGTTCTTC.